This T cell receptor beta chain comes out of a study of blood T cell repertoires in COVID-19. In the original analysis: How many nucleated cells were present was estimated from reference gene primer amplification. Profiled with immunoSEQ multiplex PCR; TCRdb holds only in-frame clones, not every one. Clone size and the V and J calls come from that table; the DNA yielded D and trimming. The sample lists about 500,000 clones, 89% occurring once. Deletions cut 1 base from V and 7 bases from J, with 12 bases between. Germline CDR1 and CDR2: SGHVS and FQNEAQ. This CDR3 contains 14 residues. Sequencing input: peripheral blood. This TCR was recovered from a young man with COVID-19, enrolled during active disease. The rearrangement uses TRBV7-8 and TRBJ2-3; D call uncertain. CDR3 region: CASSLGSSSYTQYF. CDR3 nucleotide sequence: TGTGCCAGCAGCTTAGGTTCGTCTTCGTATACGCAGTATTTT.